This TCR beta chain was captured in a study of Graves' ophthalmopathy and Graves' hyperthyroidism. In germline, CDR1 is ENHRY, CDR2 SYGVKD. The CDR3 spans 15 residues. V trimming: 6 bases; J trimming: 6 bases; junction bases outside the gene matches: 11. Amplifying from RNA transcripts, the study obtained TCR beta CDR3 regions. HTBI-primed RT-PCR formed the first round, and a multiplex PCR formed the second. TCRdb reanalysed the multiplex PCR reads using MiXCR and keeps one entry per CDR3 protein. Altogether more than 550,000 distinct CDR3 sequences are present, approximately 39% being singletons, with the ten largest covering 2.5% to 3.5%.

The sequenced sample was peripheral blood. This sequence joins TRBV10-3 and TRBJ2-7; TRBD1 aligns across 10 bases. The TCR originated in an adult man with Graves' ophthalmopathy. CDR3 in amino acids: CAISGGQGNPIEQYF. For the CDR3, the DNA is TGTGCCATCAGCGGGGGACAGGGGAATCCCATCGAGCAGTACTTC.